Listed here are 2 T cell receptor beta chains from one sample, sequenced in a study of blood T cell repertoires in COVID-19. Sequencing used immunoSEQ multiplex PCR; TCRdb keeps in-frame clones, though not all of them. The profile shows approximately 15,000 clones, roughly three quarters of them singletons. The sample taken for sequencing was peripheral blood. These receptors were obtained from a man aged 60 to 69 with active or convalescent COVID-19.

This sequence joins TRBV19 and TRBJ2-5; D possibly corresponds to TRBD2 (5 bases). The CDR3 has 13 residues. Trimming pared 7 bases from V and 3 bases from J, leaving 12 bases between. Germline CDR1 and CDR2: LNHDA and SQIVND (reference sequence). CDR3 region: CASTGSQKETQYF. The DNA for the CDR3 is TGTGCCAGTACGGGGTCCCAGAAAGAGACCCAGTACTTC.

The V call is TRBV3-1 (or the pseudogene TRBV3-2), the J call TRBJ2-5, with 7 bases that match TRBD1. Germline lookup yields CDR1 LGHDT and CDR2 YNNKEL (reference sequence). This CDR3 spans 14 amino acids. The V gene end was trimmed by 1 base and the J gene end by 3 bases; junction bases not matched to a gene: 2. The CDR3 DNA reads as TGTGCCAGCAGCCAAGGGGACAGAAAAGAGACCCAGTACTTC. This gives the protein CASSQGDRKETQYF.